The TCR beta chain described here comes from a study of control samples from healthy donors and cancer patients. V lost 6 bases and J lost 5; bases outside the gene matches: 8. The germline V gene encodes CDR1 SGHAT and CDR2 FQNNGV. The CDR3 is 14 amino acids. The assay was immunoSEQ multiplex PCR, and TCRdb's table has in-frame clones only and misses some. The data contain 130,000 or so clones, roughly 88% of them singletons. The chain couples TRBV11-2 to TRBJ2-5; 8 bases align to TRBD2. Source material: blood. The clonotype was recovered from a man over 45 in good health. DNA of the CDR3: TGTGCCAGCAGTTACGCGGGGGGTTCGGAGACCCAGTACTTC. Translation gives CASSYAGGSETQYF.